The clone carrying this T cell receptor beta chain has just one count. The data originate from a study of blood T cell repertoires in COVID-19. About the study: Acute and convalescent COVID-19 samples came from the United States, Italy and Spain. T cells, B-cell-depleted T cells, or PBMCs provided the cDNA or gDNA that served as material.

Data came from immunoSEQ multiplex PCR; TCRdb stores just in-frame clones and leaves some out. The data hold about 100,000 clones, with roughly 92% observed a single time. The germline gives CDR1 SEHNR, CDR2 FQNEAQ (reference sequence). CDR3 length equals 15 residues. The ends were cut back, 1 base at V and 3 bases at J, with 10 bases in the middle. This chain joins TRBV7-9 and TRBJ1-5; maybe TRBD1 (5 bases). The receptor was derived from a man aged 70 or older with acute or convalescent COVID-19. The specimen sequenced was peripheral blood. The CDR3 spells CASSLGQGPNQPQHF. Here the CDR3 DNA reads TGTGCCAGCAGCTTAGGCCAGGGCCCCAATCAGCCCCAGCATTTT.